Here is one TCR beta chain with its context. The antigen is not known. PCR used 60 Vbeta primers and 13 Jbeta primers. TCRdb keeps only in-frame clones here, not all; method: immunoSEQ multiplex PCR. This table holds around 130,000 clones, roughly four fifths found once. The data are from a study of cytomegalovirus exposure and HLA in healthy donors. Study as a whole: Unique TCRs from HLA-typed donors, roughly 87 million of them, were held in an early data release. Findings of the study overall: Investigators reported 150 to 200 TCR beta chains as tied to cytomegalovirus. Sequencing likely generated an artifact that appeared as a cluster of highly shared sequence variants. Reportedly, fewer N-insertions than the roughly 700-donor mean appeared in an Asian-associated ancestry cluster in a later analysis.

Unmatched junction bases numbered 6, after V lost 3 bases and J lost 5 bases. Germline CDR1 reads LGHNA; CDR2 reads YSLEER. This CDR3 is built from 16 residues. Sequencing was carried out using PBMCs. The source of this sequence is a woman aged 45-59 years in good health and CMV-seronegative. The chain combines TRBV4-3 with TRBJ2-3; 12 positions match TRBD2. CDR3 DNA: TGCGCCAGCAGCCAGAGGACTAGCGGGACGGGAGATACGCAGTATTTT. Protein sequence: CASSQRTSGTGDTQYF.